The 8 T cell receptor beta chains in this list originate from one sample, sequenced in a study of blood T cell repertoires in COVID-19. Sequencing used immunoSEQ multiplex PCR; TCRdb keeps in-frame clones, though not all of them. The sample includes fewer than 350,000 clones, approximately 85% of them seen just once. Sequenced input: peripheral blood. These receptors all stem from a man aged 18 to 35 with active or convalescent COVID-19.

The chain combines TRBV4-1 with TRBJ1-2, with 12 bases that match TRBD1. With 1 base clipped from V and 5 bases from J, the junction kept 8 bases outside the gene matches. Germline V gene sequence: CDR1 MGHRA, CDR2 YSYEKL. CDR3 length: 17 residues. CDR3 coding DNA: TGCGCCAGCAGCCAAGTTGGGACAGGGGGCGATTATTATGGCTACACCTTC. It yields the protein CASSQVGTGGDYYGYTF.

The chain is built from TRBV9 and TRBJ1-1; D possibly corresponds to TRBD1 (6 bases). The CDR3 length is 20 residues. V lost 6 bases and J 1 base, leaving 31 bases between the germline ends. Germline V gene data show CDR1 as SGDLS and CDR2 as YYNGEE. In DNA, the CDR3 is TGTGCCAGCATGGAGCCCCCCCCATTATTGGGGGGGCGGGAGAACACTGAAGCTTTCTTT. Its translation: CASMEPPPLLGGRENTEAFF.

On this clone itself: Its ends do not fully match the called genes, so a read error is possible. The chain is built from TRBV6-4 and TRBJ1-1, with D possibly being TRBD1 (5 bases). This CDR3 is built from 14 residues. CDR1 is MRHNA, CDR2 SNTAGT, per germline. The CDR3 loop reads CASSLLTVNSEAFF. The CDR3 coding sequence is TGTGCCAGCAGTCTACTGACAGTGAACTCTGAAGCTTTCTTT.

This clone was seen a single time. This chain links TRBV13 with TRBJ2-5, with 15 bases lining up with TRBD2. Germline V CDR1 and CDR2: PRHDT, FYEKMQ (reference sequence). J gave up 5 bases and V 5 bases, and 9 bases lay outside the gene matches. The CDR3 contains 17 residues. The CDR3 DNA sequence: TGTGCCAGCAGCGCCGGACTAGCGGGGGGGCCAGCGGAGACCCAGTACTTC. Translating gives CASSAGLAGGPAETQYF.

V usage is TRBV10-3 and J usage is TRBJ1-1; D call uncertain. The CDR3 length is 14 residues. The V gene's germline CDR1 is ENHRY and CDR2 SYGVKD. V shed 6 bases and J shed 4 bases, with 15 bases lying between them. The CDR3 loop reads CAIRGAGTFTEAFF. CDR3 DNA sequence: TGTGCCATCAGGGGCGCGGGCACGTTCACTGAAGCTTTCTTT.

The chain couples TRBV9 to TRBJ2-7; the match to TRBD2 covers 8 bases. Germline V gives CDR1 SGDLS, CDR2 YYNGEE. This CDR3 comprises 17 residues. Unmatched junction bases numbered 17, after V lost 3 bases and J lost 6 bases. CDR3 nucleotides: TGTGCCAGCAGCGCCGAGGGAAAGGGACTAGATCCCGTCGAGCAGTACTTC. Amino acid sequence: CASSAEGKGLDPVEQYF.

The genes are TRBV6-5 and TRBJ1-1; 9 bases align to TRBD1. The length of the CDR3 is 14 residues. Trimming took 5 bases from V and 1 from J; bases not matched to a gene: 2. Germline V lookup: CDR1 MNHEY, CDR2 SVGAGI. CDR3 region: CASSLGQGNTEAFF. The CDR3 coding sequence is TGTGCCAGCAGTCTGGGACAGGGGAACACTGAAGCTTTCTTT.

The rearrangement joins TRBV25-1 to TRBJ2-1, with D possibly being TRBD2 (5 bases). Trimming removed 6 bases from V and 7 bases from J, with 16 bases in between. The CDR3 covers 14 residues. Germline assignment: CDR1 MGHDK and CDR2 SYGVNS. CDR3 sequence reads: CASRTGSWENEQFF. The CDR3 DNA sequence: TGTGCCAGCAGGACGGGTAGTTGGGAGAATGAGCAGTTCTTC. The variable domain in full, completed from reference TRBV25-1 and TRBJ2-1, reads EADIYQTPRYLVIGTGKKITLECSQTMGHDKMYWYQQDPGMELHLIHYSYGVNSTEKGDLSSESTVSRIRTEHFPLTLESARPSHTSQYLCASRTGSWENEQFFGPGTRLTVL.